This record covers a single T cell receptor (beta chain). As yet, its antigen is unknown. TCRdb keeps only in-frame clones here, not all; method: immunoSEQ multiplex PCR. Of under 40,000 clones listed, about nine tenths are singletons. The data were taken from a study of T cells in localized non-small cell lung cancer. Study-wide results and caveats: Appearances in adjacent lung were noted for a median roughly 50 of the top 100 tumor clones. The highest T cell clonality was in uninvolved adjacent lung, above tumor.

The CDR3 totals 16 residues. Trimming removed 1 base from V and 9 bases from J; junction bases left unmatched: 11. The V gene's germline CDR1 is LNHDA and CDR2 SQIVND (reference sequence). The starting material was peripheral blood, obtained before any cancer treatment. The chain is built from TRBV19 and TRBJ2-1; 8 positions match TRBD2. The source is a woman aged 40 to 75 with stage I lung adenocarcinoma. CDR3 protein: CASSIVGGGLHGEQFF. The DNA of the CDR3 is TGTGCCAGTAGTATAGTAGGCGGGGGGTTACATGGTGAGCAGTTCTTC. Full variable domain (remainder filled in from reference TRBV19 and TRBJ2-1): DGGITQSPKYLFRKEGQNVTLSCEQNLNHDAMYWYRQDPGQGLRLIYYSQIVNDFQKGDIAEGYSVSREKKESFPLTVTSAQKNPTAFYLCASSIVGGGLHGEQFFGPGTRLTVL.